This entry lists 23 T cell receptor beta chains sequenced from one sample in a study of OX40 agonist ivuxolimab in advanced cancers. Profiled with immunoSEQ multiplex PCR; TCRdb holds only in-frame clones, not every one. The profile shows around 67,000 clones, roughly 84% of them singletons. Sequencing was performed on CD4+ or CD8+ T cells sorted from blood, taken in a trial of the OX40 agonist ivuxolimab. The receptors derive from an adult with an advanced solid tumor such as melanoma, head and neck, liver or kidney cancer.

This chain uses TRBV11-2 with TRBJ1-1; D uncertain. V lost 1 base and J lost 1, with 10 bases in between. The CDR3 covers 15 residues. CDR1 is SGHAT and CDR2 is FQNNGV in the germline V gene. The CDR3 is CASSLGQVSNTEAFF. The CDR3 DNA is TGTGCCAGCAGCTTAGGGCAGGTTTCGAACACTGAAGCTTTCTTT.

The chain links TRBV5-1 to TRBJ1-6; D possibly corresponds to TRBD1 (5 bases). The germline gives CDR1 SGHRS, CDR2 YFSETQ. Between the trimmed V and J ends, which lost 0 bases and 6 bases, there was a span of 13 bases. The CDR3 spans 16 residues. Here the CDR3 reads CASSLAGTRGNSPLHF. CDR3 coding DNA: TGCGCCAGCAGCTTGGCCGGGACCCGGGGTAATTCACCCCTCCACTTT. Together with reference TRBV5-1 and TRBJ1-6, the CDR3 gives the full variable domain: KAGVTQTPRYLIKTRGQQVTLSCSPISGHRSVSWYQQTPGQGLQFLFEYFSETQRNKGNFPGRFSGRQFSNSRSEMNVSTLELGDSALYLCASSLAGTRGNSPLHFGNGTRLTVT.

The CDR3 protein is CASSLDFQYNEQFF. DNA of the CDR3: TGTGCCAGCAGCTTAGACTTTCAGTACAATGAGCAGTTCTTC. The V and J genes are TRBV7-9 and TRBJ2-1; D is unclear. From germline, CDR1 is SEHNR and CDR2 FQNEAQ (reference sequence). Trimming stripped 1 base from V and 4 bases from J, with 8 bases between. The CDR3 loop spans 14 amino acids.

The table lists this clone with a count of one. J is TRBJ1-1 and V is TRBV5-5, with D possibly TRBD1 on 5 matching bases. Per the germline V gene, CDR1 is SGHKS and CDR2 is YYEKEE (reference sequence). Trimming removed 2 bases from V and 10 bases from J, with 15 bases in between. This CDR3 comprises 13 residues. The CDR3 here is CASSLSRDLGAFF. The CDR3, as DNA: TGTGCCAGCAGCTTAAGCCGGGACCTCGGAGCTTTCTTT.

CDR3 nucleotide sequence: TGCGCCAGCAGTCGATCCGACGCGAATGGCTACACCTTC. This sequence encodes CASSRSDANGYTF. This rearrangement joins TRBV5-1 to TRBJ1-2, with D unresolved. Trimming removed 5 bases at V and 6 bases at J, with 14 bases between. The CDR3 is made up of 13 amino acids. Germline assignment: CDR1 SGHRS and CDR2 YFSETQ. The variable domain in full, completed from reference TRBV5-1 and TRBJ1-2, reads KAGVTQTPRYLIKTRGQQVTLSCSPISGHRSVSWYQQTPGQGLQFLFEYFSETQRNKGNFPGRFSGRQFSNSRSEMNVSTLELGDSALYLCASSRSDANGYTFGSGTRLTVV.

Concerning this clone itself: Germline and junction disagree at one end, which may indicate a read error. The rearrangement joins TRBV5-1 to TRBJ2-3; no firm D call. CDR3 length: 14 amino acids. Germline V CDR1 and CDR2: SGHRS, YFSETQ. CDR3 sequence reads: CASSLAQSTNTQYF. For the CDR3, the DNA is TGCGCCAGCAGCTTGGCTCAGAGCACAAATACGCAGTATTTT.

The chain has TRBV7-9 and TRBJ1-2; D remains ambiguous. The germline V gene encodes CDR1 SEHNR and CDR2 FQNEAQ (reference sequence). The CDR3 runs to 14 residues. With 5 bases removed from V and 1 base from J, the gap between germline ends came to 11 bases. The CDR3 here is CASSANGFNYGYTF. DNA of the CDR3: TGTGCCAGCAGCGCGAATGGGTTTAACTATGGCTACACCTTC.

This rearrangement joins TRBV19 to TRBJ1-2; 8 bases line up with TRBD1. CDR3 length: 13 residues. Germline V CDR1 and CDR2: LNHDA, SQIVND (reference sequence). V was clipped by 7 bases and J by 8 bases; unmatched bases: 9. The CDR3 loop reads CASNPQDRVGYTF. The CDR3 region has the DNA TGTGCCAGTAACCCTCAGGACAGGGTCGGCTACACCTTC.

The rearrangement joins TRBV27 to TRBJ1-1; D may be TRBD1 (5 bases). Germline CDR1 MNHEY, CDR2 SMNVEV (reference sequence). The CDR3 covers 13 residues. Deletions cut 4 bases from V and 2 bases from J, with 8 bases between. CDR3 nucleotides: TGTGCCAGCAGTTGGGGCCCTAACACTGAAGCTTTCTTT. Amino acids: CASSWGPNTEAFF.

V and J are TRBV27 and TRBJ2-2, with D maybe TRBD1 (6 bases). This CDR3 is built from 15 residues. Trimming stripped 6 bases from V and 3 bases from J, with 14 bases between. The germline CDR1 and CDR2 sequences are MNHEY and SMNVEV (reference sequence). As DNA, the CDR3 is TGTGCCAGCAGACAGGGACGGGTCGACACCGGGGAGCTGTTTTTT. Amino acid sequence: CASRQGRVDTGELFF.

The V call is TRBV27, the J call TRBJ1-2; a possible D gene is TRBD1 (5 bases). This CDR3 is built from 13 residues. Germline CDR1 and CDR2: MNHEY and SMNVEV (reference sequence). V lost 6 bases and J lost 2, with 10 bases in between. For the CDR3, the DNA is TGTGCCAGCAGCGATGACAGCAACTATGGCTACACCTTC. This sequence encodes CASSDDSNYGYTF.

This chain joins TRBV12-5 and TRBJ2-3; D is ambiguous. The V end was cut by 0 bases, the J end by 4 bases, with 5 bases between. The V gene's germline CDR1 is LGHNT and CDR2 FRNRAP. This CDR3 is built from 13 residues. In DNA, the CDR3 is TGTGCTAGTGGTTTGGTAGGTTCAGATACGCAGTATTTT. Translation: CASGLVGSDTQYF.

This clone has only a few counts. This sequence joins TRBV5-1 and TRBJ1-1, with D possibly matching TRBD1 (5 bases). The length of the CDR3 is 12 residues. Per the germline V gene, CDR1 is SGHRS and CDR2 is YFSETQ. The ends were cut back, 2 bases at V and 6 bases at J, with 8 bases in the middle. CDR3 DNA: TGCGCCAGCAGCTTTCCGGGGCCTGAAGCTTTCTTT. It is translated as CASSFPGPEAFF.

This chain links TRBV7-6 with TRBJ2-7, with D possibly TRBD2 on 6 matching bases. The CDR3 totals 16 residues. V lost 5 bases and J 2 bases, leaving 19 bases between the germline ends. The germline CDR1 and CDR2 sequences are SGHVS and FNYEAQ. CDR3 protein: CASSPQAGLTPYEQYF. The CDR3 bases are TGTGCCAGCAGCCCTCAGGCGGGGCTAACCCCCTACGAGCAGTACTTC. Full variable domain (outside the CDR3, taken from reference TRBV7-6 and TRBJ2-7): GAGVSQSPRYKVTKRGQDVALRCDPISGHVSLYWYRQALGQGPEFLTYFNYEAQQDKSGLPNDRFSAERPEGSISTLTIQRTEQRDSAMYRCASSPQAGLTPYEQYFGPGTRLTVT.

The chain couples TRBV19 to TRBJ1-2; D uncertain. Deletions cut 2 bases from V and 4 bases from J, with 14 bases between. The CDR3 totals 15 residues. CDR1 is LNHDA and CDR2 is SQIVND in the germline V gene (reference sequence). The CDR3 bases are TGTGCCAGTAGTATATCAGAGGCCCATCGCTATGGCTACACCTTC. As protein: CASSISEAHRYGYTF.

The chain combines TRBV9 with TRBJ2-1; no clear D. CDR3 length equals 16 residues. Germline V gene data show CDR1 as SGDLS and CDR2 as YYNGEE. V shed 6 bases and J shed 1 base, with 17 bases lying between them. CDR3 DNA sequence: TGTGCCAGCACTGAGAGCGCCCACATATCCTACAATGAGCAGTTCTTC. Translating it yields CASTESAHISYNEQFF.

The J gene is TRBJ2-2, the V gene TRBV5-4; no reliable D call. Germline CDR1 is SGHNT and CDR2 is YYREEE (reference sequence). Trimming shortened V by 4 bases and J by 1 base, and 11 bases separated the two germline ends. The CDR3 has 15 amino acids. The CDR3 spells CASSTDSRNTGELFF. Here the CDR3 DNA reads TGTGCCAGCAGCACCGACTCTCGGAACACCGGGGAGCTGTTTTTT.

J is TRBJ1-1 and V is TRBV5-1; weak D call: TRBD1 (5 bases). The V gene's germline CDR1 is SGHRS and CDR2 YFSETQ. The CDR3 is 14 amino acids. The germline V and J ends were trimmed by 6 bases and 2 bases, with 14 bases remaining between them. This CDR3 is CASTSAGPNTEAFF. The CDR3 DNA follows: TGCGCCAGCACCTCCGCAGGGCCTAACACTGAAGCTTTCTTT.

This chain connects TRBV9 to TRBJ2-5; D uncertain. This CDR3 has 14 residues. Germline CDR1 SGDLS, CDR2 YYNGEE. V lost 0 bases to trimming and J lost 0 bases, with 6 bases between them. In nucleotides, the CDR3 is TGTGCCAGCAGCGTAGGAGGAAACCAAGAGACCCAGTACTTC. Its translation: CASSVGGNQETQYF.

CDR3 in amino acids: CAWSGRQGFSETF. The CDR3 bases are TGTGCCTGGAGTGGCCGACAGGGATTCTCGGAAACCTTC. The rearrangement uses TRBV30 and TRBJ1-2; 7 bases agree with TRBD1. J gave up 14 bases and V 1 base, and 13 bases lay outside the gene matches. Germline V CDR1 and CDR2: GTSNPN, SVGIG (reference sequence). This CDR3 has 13 residues.

The chain carries TRBV11-2 and TRBJ2-7; D is perhaps TRBD2 (6 bases). Germline-derived CDR1 and CDR2 are SGHAT and FQNNGV. V gave up 1 base and J gave up 0 bases, with 13 bases separating them. The CDR3 is 16 amino acids. The CDR3 here is CASSLGGATISYEQYF. CDR3 bases: TGTGCCAGCAGCTTAGGCGGGGCCACCATCTCCTACGAGCAGTACTTC. Supplemented by reference TRBV11-2 and TRBJ2-7, the full variable domain reads EAGVAQSPRYKIIEKRQSVAFWCNPISGHATLYWYQQILGQGPKLLIQFQNNGVVDDSQLPKDRFSAERLKGVDSTLKIQPAKLEDSAVYLCASSLGGATISYEQYFGPGTRLTVT.

The gene calls are TRBV9 and TRBJ2-7, with D perhaps TRBD1 (6 bases). The CDR3 contains 14 residues. The V end was cut by 0 bases, the J end by 4 bases, with 11 bases between. CDR1 and CDR2 from the germline V gene are SGDLS and YYNGEE. CDR3 loop: CASSVGGGLYEQYF. In DNA form, the CDR3 reads TGTGCCAGCAGCGTAGGTGGGGGCCTTTACGAGCAGTACTTC.

The rearrangement uses TRBV4-1 and TRBJ1-4; D is undetermined. The length of the CDR3 is 17 residues. Trimming left V 4 bases short and J 8 bases short, with 23 bases between. Germline V CDR1 and CDR2: MGHRA, YSYEKL. In DNA form, the CDR3 reads TGCGCCAGCAGCCCCGCAACGGCCGGAGCGAGGTCAGAAAAACTGTTTTTT. Translating it yields CASSPATAGARSEKLFF.